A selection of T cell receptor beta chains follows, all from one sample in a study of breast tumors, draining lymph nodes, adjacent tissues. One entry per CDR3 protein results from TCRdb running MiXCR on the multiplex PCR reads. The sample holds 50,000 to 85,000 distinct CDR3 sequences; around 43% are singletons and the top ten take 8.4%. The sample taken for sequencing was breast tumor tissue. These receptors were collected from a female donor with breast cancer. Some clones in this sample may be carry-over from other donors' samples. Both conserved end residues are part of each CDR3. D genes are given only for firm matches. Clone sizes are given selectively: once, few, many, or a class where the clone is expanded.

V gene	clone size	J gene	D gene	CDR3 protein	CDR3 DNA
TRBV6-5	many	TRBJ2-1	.	CASSRGRPATGEQFF	TGTGCCAGCAGTCGAGGGCGCCCCGCGACGGGTGAGCAGTTCTTC
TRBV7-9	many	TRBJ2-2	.	CASSSTGWQTGELFF	TGTGCCAGCAGCTCGACTGGATGGCAAACCGGGGAGCTGTTTTTT
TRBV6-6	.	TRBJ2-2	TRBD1	CASSPYGQAPTGELFF	TGTGCCAGCAGTCCATACGGACAGGCACCCACCGGGGAGCTGTTTTTT
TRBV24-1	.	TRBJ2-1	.	CATSDPGHPYNEQFF	TGTGCCACCAGTGACCCTGGACACCCGTACAATGAGCAGTTCTTC
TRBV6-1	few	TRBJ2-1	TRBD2	CATKRGGGNNEQFF	TGTGCCACTAAGCGCGGGGGGGGAAACAATGAGCAGTTCTTC
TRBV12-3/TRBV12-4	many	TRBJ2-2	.	CASSNGRSGELFF	TGTGCCAGCAGTAACGGGCGGTCCGGGGAGCTGTTTTTT
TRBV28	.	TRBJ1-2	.	CASSFVPSPTGAYGYTF	TGTGCCAGCAGTTTTGTCCCGAGCCCGACGGGGGCCTATGGCTACACCTTC
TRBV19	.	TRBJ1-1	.	CATLGLLPEAFF	TGTGCCACTTTGGGGCTTCTCCCTGAAGCTTTCTTT
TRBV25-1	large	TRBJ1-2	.	CASSAGNYGYTF	TGTGCCAGCAGTGCGGGGAACTATGGCTACACCTTC
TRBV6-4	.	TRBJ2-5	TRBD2	CASSDPTGTSGSEETQYF	TGTGCCAGCAGTGACCCAACCGGGACTAGCGGGAGTGAAGAGACCCAGTACTTC
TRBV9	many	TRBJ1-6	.	CASSVGGSAYNSPLHF	TGTGCCAGCAGCGTTGGGGGCTCGGCCTATAATTCACCCCTCCACTTT
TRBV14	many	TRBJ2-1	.	CASSRGRSYNEQFF	TGTGCCAGCTCCAGGGGACGGAGCTACAATGAGCAGTTCTTC
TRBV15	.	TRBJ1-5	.	CATSRAGDLSNQPQHF	TGTGCCACCAGCAGAGCGGGGGATCTGAGCAATCAGCCCCAGCATTTT
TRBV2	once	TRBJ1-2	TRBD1	CASAEGGGTGSSGGCTF	TGTGCCAGCGCCGAAGGGGGAGGGACAGGGAGCTCGGGTGGCTGCACCTTC
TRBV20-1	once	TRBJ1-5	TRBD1	CSAPNTGGNQPQHF	TGCAGTGCTCCAAATACAGGGGGCAATCAGCCCCAGCATTTT
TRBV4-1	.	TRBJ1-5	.	CASSQDGTGPFNQPQHF	TGCGCCAGCAGCCAAGATGGTACAGGGCCCTTCAATCAGCCCCAGCATTTT